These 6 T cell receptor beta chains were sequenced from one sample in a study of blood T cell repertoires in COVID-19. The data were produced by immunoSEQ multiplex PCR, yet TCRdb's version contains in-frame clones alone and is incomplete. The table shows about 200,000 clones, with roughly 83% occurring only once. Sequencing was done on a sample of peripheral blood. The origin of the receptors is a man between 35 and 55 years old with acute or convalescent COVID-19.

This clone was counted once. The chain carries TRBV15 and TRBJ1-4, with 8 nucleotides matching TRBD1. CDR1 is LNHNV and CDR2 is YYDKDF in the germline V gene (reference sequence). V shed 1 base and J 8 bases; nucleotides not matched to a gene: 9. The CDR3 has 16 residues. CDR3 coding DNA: TGTGCCACCAGCAGAGTGGCCAGGGGGCAGGAAGAAAAACTGTTTTTT. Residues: CATSRVARGQEEKLFF.

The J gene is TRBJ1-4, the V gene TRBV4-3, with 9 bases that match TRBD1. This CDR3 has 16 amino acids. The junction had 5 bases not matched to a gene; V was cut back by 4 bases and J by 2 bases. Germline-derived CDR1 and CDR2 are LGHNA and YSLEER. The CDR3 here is CASSRHRGPTNEKLFF. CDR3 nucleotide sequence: TGCGCCAGCAGCCGCCACAGGGGGCCGACTAATGAAAAACTGTTTTTT.

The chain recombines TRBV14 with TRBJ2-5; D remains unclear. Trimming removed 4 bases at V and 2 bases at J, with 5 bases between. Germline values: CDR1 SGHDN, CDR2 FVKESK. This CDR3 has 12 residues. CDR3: CASSLLQETQYF. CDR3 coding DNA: TGTGCCAGCAGCCTCCTGCAAGAGACCCAGTACTTC.

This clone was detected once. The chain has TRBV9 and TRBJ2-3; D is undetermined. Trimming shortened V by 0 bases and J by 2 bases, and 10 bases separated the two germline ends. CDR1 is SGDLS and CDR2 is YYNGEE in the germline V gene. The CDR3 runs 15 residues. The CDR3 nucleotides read TGTGCCAGCAGCGTAGCATCGACAAACACAGATACGCAGTATTTT. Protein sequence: CASSVASTNTDTQYF.

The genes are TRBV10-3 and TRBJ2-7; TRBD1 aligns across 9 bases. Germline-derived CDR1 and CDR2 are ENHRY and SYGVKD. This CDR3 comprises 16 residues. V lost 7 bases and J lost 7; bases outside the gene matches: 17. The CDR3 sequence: CAITTPGQGGSGEQYF. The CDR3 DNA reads TGTGCCATCACCACTCCGGGACAGGGAGGTTCGGGAGAGCAGTACTTC.

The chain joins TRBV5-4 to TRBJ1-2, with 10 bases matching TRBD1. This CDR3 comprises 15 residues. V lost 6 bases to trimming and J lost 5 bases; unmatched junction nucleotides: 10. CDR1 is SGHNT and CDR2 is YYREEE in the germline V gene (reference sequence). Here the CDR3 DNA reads TGTGCCAGCATGAAGGGACAGGGGTTAGAATATGGCTACACCTTC. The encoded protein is CASMKGQGLEYGYTF.